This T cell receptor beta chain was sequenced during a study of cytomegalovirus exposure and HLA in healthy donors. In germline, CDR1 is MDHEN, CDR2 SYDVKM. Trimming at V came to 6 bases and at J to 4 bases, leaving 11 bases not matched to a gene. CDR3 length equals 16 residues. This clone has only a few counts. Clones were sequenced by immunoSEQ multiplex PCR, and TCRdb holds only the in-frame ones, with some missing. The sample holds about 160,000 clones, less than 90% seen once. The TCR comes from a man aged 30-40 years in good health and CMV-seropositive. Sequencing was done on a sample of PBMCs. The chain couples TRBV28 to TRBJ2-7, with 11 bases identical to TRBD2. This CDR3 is CASSTADWTSGYEQYF. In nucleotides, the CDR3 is TGTGCCAGCAGCACGGCCGATTGGACTAGCGGGTACGAGCAGTACTTC.